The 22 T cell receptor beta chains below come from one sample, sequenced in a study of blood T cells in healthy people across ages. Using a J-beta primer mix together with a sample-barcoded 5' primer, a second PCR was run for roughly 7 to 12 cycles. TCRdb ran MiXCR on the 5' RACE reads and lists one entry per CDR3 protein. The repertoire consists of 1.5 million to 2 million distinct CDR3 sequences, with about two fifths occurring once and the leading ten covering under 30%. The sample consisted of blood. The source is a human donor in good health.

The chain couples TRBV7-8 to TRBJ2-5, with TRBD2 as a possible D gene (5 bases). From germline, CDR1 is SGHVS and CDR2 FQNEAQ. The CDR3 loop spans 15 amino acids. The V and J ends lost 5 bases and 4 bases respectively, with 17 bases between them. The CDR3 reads CASSHREIVRETQYF. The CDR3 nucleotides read TGTGCCAGCAGCCACCGGGAAATAGTAAGAGAGACCCAGTACTTC.

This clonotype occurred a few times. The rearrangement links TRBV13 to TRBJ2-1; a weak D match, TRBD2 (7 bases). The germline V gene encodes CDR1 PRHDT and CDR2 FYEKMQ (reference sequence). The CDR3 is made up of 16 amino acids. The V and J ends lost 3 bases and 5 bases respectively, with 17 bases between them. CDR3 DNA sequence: TGTGCCAGCAGCTTTCATGGGGCGGGGGCCGACAATGAGCAGTTCTTC. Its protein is CASSFHGAGADNEQFF.

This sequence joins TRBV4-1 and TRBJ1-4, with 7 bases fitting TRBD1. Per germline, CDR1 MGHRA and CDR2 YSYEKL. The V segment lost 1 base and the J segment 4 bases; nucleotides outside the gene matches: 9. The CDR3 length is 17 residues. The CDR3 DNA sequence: TGCGCCAGCAGCCAAGCTAAAACCGGGACAGATAATGAAAAACTGTTTTTT. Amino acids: CASSQAKTGTDNEKLFF.

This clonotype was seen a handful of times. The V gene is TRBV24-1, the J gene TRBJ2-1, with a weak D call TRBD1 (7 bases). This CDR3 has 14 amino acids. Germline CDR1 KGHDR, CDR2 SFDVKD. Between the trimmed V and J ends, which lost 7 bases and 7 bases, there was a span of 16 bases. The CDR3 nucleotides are TGTGCCACCAGCAGGGGGGCCGGGGCGAATGAGCAGTTCTTC. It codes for CATSRGAGANEQFF.

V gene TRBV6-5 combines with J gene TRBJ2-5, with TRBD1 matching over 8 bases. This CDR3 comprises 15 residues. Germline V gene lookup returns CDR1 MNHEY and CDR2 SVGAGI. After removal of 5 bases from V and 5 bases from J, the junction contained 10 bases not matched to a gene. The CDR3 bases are TGTGCCAGCAGTGACCAGTCAGGGGGCTGGGAGACCCAGTACTTC. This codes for CASSDQSGGWETQYF.

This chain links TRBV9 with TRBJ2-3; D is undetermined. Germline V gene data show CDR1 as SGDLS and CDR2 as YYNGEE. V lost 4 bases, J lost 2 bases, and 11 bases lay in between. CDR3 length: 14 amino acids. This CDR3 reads CASSFRLYTDTQYF. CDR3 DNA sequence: TGTGCCAGCAGCTTCCGATTATACACAGATACGCAGTATTTT.

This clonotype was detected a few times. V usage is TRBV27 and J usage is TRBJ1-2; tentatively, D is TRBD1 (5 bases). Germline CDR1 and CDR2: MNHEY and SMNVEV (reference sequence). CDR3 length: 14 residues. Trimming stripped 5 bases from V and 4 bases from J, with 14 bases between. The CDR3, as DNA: TGTGCCAGCAGTATGGGGGGAATTCCCTATGGCTACACCTTC. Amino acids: CASSMGGIPYGYTF.

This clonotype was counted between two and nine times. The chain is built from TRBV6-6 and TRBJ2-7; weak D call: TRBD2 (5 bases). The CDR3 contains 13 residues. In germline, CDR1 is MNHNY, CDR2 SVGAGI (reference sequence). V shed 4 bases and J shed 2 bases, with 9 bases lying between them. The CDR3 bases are TGTGCCAGCAGTTTCGGGATACCCTACGAGCAGTACTTC. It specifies CASSFGIPYEQYF.

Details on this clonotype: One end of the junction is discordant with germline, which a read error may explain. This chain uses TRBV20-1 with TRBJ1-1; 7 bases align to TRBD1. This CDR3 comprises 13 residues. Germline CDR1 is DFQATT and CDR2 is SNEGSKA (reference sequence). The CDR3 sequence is CSATEGAMAEAFF. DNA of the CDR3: TGCAGTGCTACTGAGGGGGCGATGGCTGAGGCTTTCTTT.

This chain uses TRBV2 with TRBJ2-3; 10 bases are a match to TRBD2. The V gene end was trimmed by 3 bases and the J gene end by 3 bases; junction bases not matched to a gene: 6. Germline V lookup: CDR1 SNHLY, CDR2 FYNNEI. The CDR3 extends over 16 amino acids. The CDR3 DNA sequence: TGTGCCAGCAGTGACCCCAGCGGGGGGGAGACAGATACGCAGTATTTT. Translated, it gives CASSDPSGGETDTQYF.

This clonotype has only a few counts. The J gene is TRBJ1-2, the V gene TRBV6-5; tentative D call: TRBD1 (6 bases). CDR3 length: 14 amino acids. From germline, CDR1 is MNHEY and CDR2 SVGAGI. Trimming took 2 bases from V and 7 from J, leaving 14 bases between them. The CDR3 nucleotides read TGTGCCAGCAGTTACAGCGGACAGCGATTTGGCTACACCTTC. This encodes CASSYSGQRFGYTF.

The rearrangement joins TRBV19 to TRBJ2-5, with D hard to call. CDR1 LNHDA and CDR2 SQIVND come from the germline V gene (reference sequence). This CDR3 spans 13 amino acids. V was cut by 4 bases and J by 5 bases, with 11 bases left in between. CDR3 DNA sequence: TGTGCCAGTAGTAAGACCAACGGGGAGACCCAGTACTTC. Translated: CASSKTNGETQYF.

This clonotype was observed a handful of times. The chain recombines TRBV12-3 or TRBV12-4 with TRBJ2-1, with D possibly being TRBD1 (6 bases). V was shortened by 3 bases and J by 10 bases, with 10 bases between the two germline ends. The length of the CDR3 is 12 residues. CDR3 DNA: TGTGCCAGCAGTTTGGGGACACGGGAGCAGTTCTTC. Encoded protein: CASSLGTREQFF.

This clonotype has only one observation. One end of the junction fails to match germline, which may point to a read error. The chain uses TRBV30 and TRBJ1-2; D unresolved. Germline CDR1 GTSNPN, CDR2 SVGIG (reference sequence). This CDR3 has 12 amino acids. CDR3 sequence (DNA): TGTGCCGGGAGTGTGCATCAGGCGTCTGACACCTTC. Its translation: CAGSVHQASDTF.

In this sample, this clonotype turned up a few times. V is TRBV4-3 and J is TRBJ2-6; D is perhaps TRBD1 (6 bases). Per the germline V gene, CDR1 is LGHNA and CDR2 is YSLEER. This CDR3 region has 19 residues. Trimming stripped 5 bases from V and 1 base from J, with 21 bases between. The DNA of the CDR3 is TGCGCCAGCAGCAATGTAGGTTACAGGGAAAAGTCTGGGGCCAACGTCCTGACTTTC. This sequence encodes CASSNVGYREKSGANVLTF.

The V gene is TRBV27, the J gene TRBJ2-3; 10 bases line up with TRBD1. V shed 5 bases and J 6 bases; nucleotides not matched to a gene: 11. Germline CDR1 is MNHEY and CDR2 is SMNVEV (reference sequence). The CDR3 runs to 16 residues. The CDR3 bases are TGTGCCAGCAGTCCGCCCCCCGGGACAGGGGTGGATACGCAGTATTTT. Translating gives CASSPPPGTGVDTQYF.

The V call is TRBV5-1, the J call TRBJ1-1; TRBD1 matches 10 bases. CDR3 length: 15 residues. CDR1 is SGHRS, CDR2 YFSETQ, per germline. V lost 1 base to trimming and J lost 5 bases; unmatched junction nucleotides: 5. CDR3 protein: CASSLLGGQGTEAFF. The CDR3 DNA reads TGCGCCAGCAGCTTGTTAGGGGGACAGGGGACTGAAGCTTTCTTT.

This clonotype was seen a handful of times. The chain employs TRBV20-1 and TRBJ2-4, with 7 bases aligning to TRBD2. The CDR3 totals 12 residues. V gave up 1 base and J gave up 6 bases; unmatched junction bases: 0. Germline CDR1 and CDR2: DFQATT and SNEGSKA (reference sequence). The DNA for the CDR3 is TGCAGTGCTAGAGCGGGGGGAAACATTCAGTACTTC. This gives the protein CSARAGGNIQYF.

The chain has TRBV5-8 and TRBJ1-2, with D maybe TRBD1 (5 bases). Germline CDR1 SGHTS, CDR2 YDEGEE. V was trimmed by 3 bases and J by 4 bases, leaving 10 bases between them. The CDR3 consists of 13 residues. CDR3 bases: TGTGCCAGCAGCTGGGGCTGGGGCTATGGCTACACCTTC. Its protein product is CASSWGWGYGYTF.

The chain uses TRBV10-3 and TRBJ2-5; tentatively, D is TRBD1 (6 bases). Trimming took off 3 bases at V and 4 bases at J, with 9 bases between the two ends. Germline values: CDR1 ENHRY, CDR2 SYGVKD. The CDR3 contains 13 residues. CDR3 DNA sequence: TGTGCCATCAGTGACAGGGGCTCAGAGACCCAGTACTTC. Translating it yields CAISDRGSETQYF.

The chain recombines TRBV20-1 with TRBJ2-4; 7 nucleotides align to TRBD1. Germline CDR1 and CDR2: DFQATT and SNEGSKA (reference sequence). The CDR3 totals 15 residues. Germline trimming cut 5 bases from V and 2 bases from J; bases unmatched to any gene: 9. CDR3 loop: CSADGQAPTKNIQYF. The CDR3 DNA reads TGCAGTGCTGACGGACAGGCACCCACCAAAAACATTCAGTACTTC.

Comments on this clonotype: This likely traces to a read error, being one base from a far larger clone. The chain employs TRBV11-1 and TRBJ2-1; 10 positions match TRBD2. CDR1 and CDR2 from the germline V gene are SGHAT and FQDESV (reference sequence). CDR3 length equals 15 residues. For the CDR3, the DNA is TGTGCCAACAGCCCAGGACTAGCGGCGTACAATGAGCAGTTCTTC. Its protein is CANSPGLAAYNEQFF. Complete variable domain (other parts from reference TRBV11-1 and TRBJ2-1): EAEVAQSPRYKITEKSQAVAFWCDPISGHATLYWYRQILGQGPELLVQFQDESVVDDSQLPKDRFSAERLKGVDSTLKIQPAELGDSAMYLCANSPGLAAYNEQFFGPGTRLTVL.